This T cell receptor beta chain comes out of a study of cytomegalovirus exposure and HLA in healthy donors. Looking at the study overall: The approximately 110 validation repertoires used a platform that matched the one used for the roughly 650 first-cohort repertoires, as a later analysis reported.

V shed 6 bases and J shed 5 bases, with 16 bases lying between them. The CDR3 extends over 14 amino acids. Germline CDR1 reads LNHDA; CDR2 reads SQIVND (reference sequence). Profiled with immunoSEQ multiplex PCR; TCRdb holds only in-frame clones, not every one. The repertoire holds a few hundred thousand clones, approximately 90% seen once, with more than 0.8% in the top ten. A note on this clone: Its antigen is not known.

Study-level findings and limits: Rare sequences made up most TCRs, while some public TCRs were found in many donors. A few CMV-associated chains were confirmed in vitro to be specific for CMV antigens. Associated with cytomegalovirus, according to the listing, were approximately 160 TCR beta chains.

Source material: PBMCs. The chain employs TRBV19 and TRBJ2-5, with D perhaps TRBD2 (5 bases). The TCR comes from a woman aged 18-29 years in good health and CMV-seronegative. CDR3 loop: CASSPQGAVETQYF. For the CDR3, the DNA is TGTGCCAGTAGCCCACAAGGAGCGGTGGAGACCCAGTACTTC. The full variable domain, rest sourced from reference TRBV19 and TRBJ2-5, is DGGITQSPKYLFRKEGQNVTLSCEQNLNHDAMYWYRQDPGQGLRLIYYSQIVNDFQKGDIAEGYSVSREKKESFPLTVTSAQKNPTAFYLCASSPQGAVETQYFGPGTRLLVL.